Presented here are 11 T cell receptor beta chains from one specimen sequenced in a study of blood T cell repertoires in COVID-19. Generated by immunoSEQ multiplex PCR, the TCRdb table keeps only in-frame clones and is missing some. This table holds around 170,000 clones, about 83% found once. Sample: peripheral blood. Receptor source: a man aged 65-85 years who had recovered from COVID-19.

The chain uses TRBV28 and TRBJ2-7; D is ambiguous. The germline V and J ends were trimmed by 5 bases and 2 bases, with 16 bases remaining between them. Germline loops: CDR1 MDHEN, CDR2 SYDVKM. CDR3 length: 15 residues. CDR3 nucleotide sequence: TGTGCCAGCAGTCCCGCGGCCGCGACCGCCTACGAGCAGTACTTC. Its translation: CASSPAAATAYEQYF.

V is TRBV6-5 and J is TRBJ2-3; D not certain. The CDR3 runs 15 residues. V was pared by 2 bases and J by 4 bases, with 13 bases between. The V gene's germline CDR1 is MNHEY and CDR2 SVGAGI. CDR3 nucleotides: TGTGCCAGCAGTTACCAAAGAGGCTACCCAGATACGCAGTATTTT. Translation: CASSYQRGYPDTQYF.

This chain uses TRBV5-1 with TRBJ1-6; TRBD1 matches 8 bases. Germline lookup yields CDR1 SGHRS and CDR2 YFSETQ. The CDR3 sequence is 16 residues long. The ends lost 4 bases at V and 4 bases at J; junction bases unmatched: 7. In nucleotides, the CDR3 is TGCGCCAGCAGCCCGCAGACAGGGGCGTATAATTCACCCCTCCACTTT. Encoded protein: CASSPQTGAYNSPLHF.

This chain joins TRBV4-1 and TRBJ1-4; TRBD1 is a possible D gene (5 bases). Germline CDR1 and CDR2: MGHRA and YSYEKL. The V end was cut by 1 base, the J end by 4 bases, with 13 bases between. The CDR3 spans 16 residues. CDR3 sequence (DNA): TGCGCCAGCAGCCAAGGGGCGGGGGTCCGTAATGAAAAACTGTTTTTT. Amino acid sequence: CASSQGAGVRNEKLFF.

DNA of the CDR3: TGCGCCAGCAGTCCTAGGGAGTCCACGAACACCGGGGAGCTGTTTTTT. It specifies CASSPRESTNTGELFF. The chain links TRBV23-1 to TRBJ2-2, with D possibly TRBD2 on 5 matching bases. TRBV23-1 counts as an open reading frame of uncertain function. This CDR3 contains 16 residues. The germline V and J ends were trimmed by 4 bases and 0 bases, with 12 bases remaining between them.

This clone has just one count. The CDR3 sequence is CASEGSSGSVPPDTQYF. The DNA of the CDR3 is TGCGCCAGCGAGGGGTCTAGCGGCTCAGTTCCCCCAGATACGCAGTATTTT. The chain is built from TRBV5-1 and TRBJ2-3, with 7 bases fitting TRBD2. Trimming took 7 bases from V and 4 from J; bases not matched to a gene: 18. This CDR3 has 17 residues. From germline, CDR1 is SGHRS and CDR2 YFSETQ.

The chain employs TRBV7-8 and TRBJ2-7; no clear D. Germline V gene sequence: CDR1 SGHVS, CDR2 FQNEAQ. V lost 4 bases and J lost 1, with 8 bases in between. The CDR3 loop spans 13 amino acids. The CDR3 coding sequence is TGTGCCAGCAGCTCCCAGGTATCCTACGAGCAGTACTTC. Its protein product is CASSSQVSYEQYF. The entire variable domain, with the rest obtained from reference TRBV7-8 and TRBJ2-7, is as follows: GAGVSQSPRYKVAKRGQDVALRCDPISGHVSLFWYQQALGQGPEFLTYFQNEAQLDKSGLPSDRFFAERPEGSVSTLKIQRTQQEDSAVYLCASSSQVSYEQYFGPGTRLTVT.

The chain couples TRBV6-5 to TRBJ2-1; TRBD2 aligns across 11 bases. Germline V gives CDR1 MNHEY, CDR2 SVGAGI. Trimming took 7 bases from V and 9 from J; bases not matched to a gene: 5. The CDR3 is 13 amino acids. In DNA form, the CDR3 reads TGTGCCAGCACGACTAGCGGGAAGGGTGAGCAGTTCTTC. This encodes CASTTSGKGEQFF.

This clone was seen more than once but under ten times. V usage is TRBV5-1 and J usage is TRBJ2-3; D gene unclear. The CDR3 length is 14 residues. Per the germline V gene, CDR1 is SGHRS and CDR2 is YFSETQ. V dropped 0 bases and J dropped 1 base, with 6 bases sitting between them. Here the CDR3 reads CASSLVSGTDTQYF. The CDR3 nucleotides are TGCGCCAGCAGCTTGGTTTCAGGCACAGATACGCAGTATTTT.

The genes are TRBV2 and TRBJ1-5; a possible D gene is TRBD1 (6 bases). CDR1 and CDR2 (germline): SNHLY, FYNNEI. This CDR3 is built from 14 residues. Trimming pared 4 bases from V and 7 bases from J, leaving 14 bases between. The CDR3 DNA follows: TGTGCCAGCAGTGGGAGGGAGGGGGTGCAGCCCCAGCATTTT. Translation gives CASSGREGVQPQHF.

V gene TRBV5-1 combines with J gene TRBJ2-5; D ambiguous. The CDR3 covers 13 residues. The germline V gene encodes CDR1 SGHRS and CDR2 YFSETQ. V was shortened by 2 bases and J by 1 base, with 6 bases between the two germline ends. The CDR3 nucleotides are TGCGCCAGCAGCTTTTCGTTCCAAGAGACCCAGTACTTC. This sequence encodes CASSFSFQETQYF.